These 32 T cell receptor beta chains came from one sample sequenced in a study of identical twins. From the 5' RACE reads, TCRdb called clonotypes with MiXCR, one entry per CDR3 protein. The sample holds 650,000 to 750,000 distinct CDR3 sequences, about 20% seen once. The same sample was also studied in work on T cells expressing NK-cell markers.

Sample: PBMCs. The receptors here all came from a woman aged 18-30 years in good health.

A few counts support this clonotype. The gene calls are TRBV12-3 or TRBV12-4 and TRBJ2-7; D remains unclear. This CDR3 is built from 13 residues. Trimming took 3 bases from V and 3 from J, leaving 9 bases between them. CDR3 region: CASSFRFYYEQYF. CDR3 bases: TGTGCCAGCAGTTTTCGGTTCTACTACGAGCAGTACTTC.

The sample holds a few counts of this clonotype. J is TRBJ1-2 and V is TRBV12-3 or TRBV12-4; 11 nucleotides line up with TRBD1. The CDR3 consists of 15 residues. The junction had 5 bases not matched to a gene; V was cut back by 5 bases and J by 3 bases. CDR3 region: CASSPRTGGYYGYTF. For the CDR3, the DNA is TGTGCCAGCAGTCCCCGGACAGGGGGCTACTATGGCTACACCTTC.

This clonotype showed up many times. This rearrangement joins TRBV15 to TRBJ1-2; D is unclear. This CDR3 spans 13 amino acids. Trimming removed 7 bases from V and 8 bases from J, with 17 bases in between. CDR1 and CDR2 (germline): LNHNV, YYDKDF (reference sequence). CDR3 nucleotides: TGTGCCACCAAGTTGACACGAGATAGGGGCTACACCTTC. This codes for CATKLTRDRGYTF.

V usage is TRBV7-9 and J usage is TRBJ2-3, with D possibly matching TRBD1 (5 bases). Per germline, CDR1 SEHNR and CDR2 FQNEAQ (reference sequence). The V end was cut by 3 bases, the J end by 5 bases, with 12 bases between. The CDR3 length is 14 residues. Written as DNA, the CDR3 is TGTGCCAGCAGCTTCCTTGGAGACAGAGATACGCAGTATTTT. Amino acids: CASSFLGDRDTQYF.

The J gene is TRBJ2-7, the V gene TRBV7-9, with unresolved D. The CDR3 runs 15 residues. In germline, CDR1 is SEHNR, CDR2 FQNEAQ (reference sequence). The V end was cut by 3 bases, the J end by 4 bases, with 16 bases between. Here the CDR3 DNA reads TGTGCCAGCAGCTTCCCTAGTACCTCGCCTTACGAGCAGTACTTC. Translated: CASSFPSTSPYEQYF.

The chain couples TRBV3-1 to TRBJ1-1; 8 bases align to TRBD1. Germline V gene data show CDR1 as LGHDT and CDR2 as YNNKEL (reference sequence). CDR3 length: 14 residues. V dropped 4 bases and J dropped 4; count of bases not matched to a gene: 5. CDR3 DNA: TGTGCCAGCAGCCTGGGACAGGTCGGCACTGAAGCTTTCTTT. Its translation is CASSLGQVGTEAFF.

For the CDR3, the DNA is TGTGCCAGCAGAAAAGAGGGGGCGACAGGGGCCTTCTACGAGCAGTACTTC. Protein product: CASRKEGATGAFYEQYF. J is TRBJ2-7 and V is TRBV28; TRBD1 aligns across 8 bases. Germline CDR1 and CDR2: MDHEN and SYDVKM. The CDR3 has 17 residues. The ends lost 6 bases at V and 3 bases at J; junction bases unmatched: 16.

The V call is TRBV5-1, the J call TRBJ2-1; D might be TRBD1 (5 bases). Deletions cut 4 bases from V and 7 bases from J, with 12 bases between. The germline V gene has CDR1 SGHRS and CDR2 YFSETQ. The CDR3 is 13 residues long. The CDR3 coding sequence is TGCGCCAGCAGCGGCGGACACAGGAATGAGCAGTTCTTC. It codes for CASSGGHRNEQFF. Variable domain in full (rest from reference TRBV5-1 and TRBJ2-1): KAGVTQTPRYLIKTRGQQVTLSCSPISGHRSVSWYQQTPGQGLQFLFEYFSETQRNKGNFPGRFSGRQFSNSRSEMNVSTLELGDSALYLCASSGGHRNEQFFGPGTRLTVL.

The V call is TRBV5-1, the J call TRBJ2-7; maybe TRBD1 (6 bases). The CDR3 sequence is 14 residues long. Trimming removed 4 bases from V and 3 bases from J, with 14 bases in between. Germline V gives CDR1 SGHRS, CDR2 YFSETQ. For the CDR3, the DNA is TGCGCCAGCAGCACAACAAGACAGGACTACGAGCAGTACTTC. It is translated as CASSTTRQDYEQYF.

V and J are TRBV5-1 and TRBJ2-1; D perhaps matches TRBD2 (6 bases). The germline V gene has CDR1 SGHRS and CDR2 YFSETQ. V gave up 0 bases and J gave up 12 bases, with 13 bases separating them. CDR3 size: 13 residues. CDR3 amino acids: CASSLAETRWQFF. CDR3 DNA sequence: TGCGCCAGCAGCTTGGCCGAGACTAGATGGCAGTTCTTC.

This clonotype has more than one count but fewer than ten. The chain employs TRBV29-1 and TRBJ2-2, with 10 nucleotides matching TRBD2. V shed 5 bases and J 5 bases; nucleotides not matched to a gene: 5. Germline V gene data show CDR1 as SQVTM and CDR2 as ANQGSEA. The CDR3 runs 14 residues. The CDR3 sequence is CSVHSAGGTGELFF. The CDR3 DNA is TGCAGCGTTCACTCAGCGGGAGGGACCGGGGAGCTGTTTTTT.

The chain combines TRBV20-1 with TRBJ2-7; 7 positions agree with TRBD2. CDR1 and CDR2 from the germline V gene are DFQATT and SNEGSKA (reference sequence). The V and J ends lost 7 bases and 1 base, in that order; junction bases with no gene match: 7. CDR3 size: 13 residues. CDR3 amino acids: CSVRGGESYEQYF. The CDR3 DNA reads as TGCAGTGTTAGGGGAGGGGAATCCTACGAGCAGTACTTC.

This clonotype was counted a few times. V is TRBV7-2 and J is TRBJ1-5; D uncertain. CDR1 and CDR2 (germline): SGHTA, FQGNSA. V gave up 3 bases and J gave up 5 bases, with 8 bases separating them. The CDR3 totals 13 residues. Written as DNA, the CDR3 is TGTGCCAGCAGCTTGCGTAGGGATCAGCCCCAGCATTTT. It specifies CASSLRRDQPQHF.

This clonotype was observed once. The V and J genes are TRBV10-2 and TRBJ2-7; the match to TRBD1 covers 7 bases. CDR1 and CDR2 from the germline V gene are WSHSY and SAAADI. The CDR3 runs to 13 residues. The ends lost 5 bases at V and 6 bases at J; junction bases unmatched: 7. The CDR3 protein is CASSSGTAIEQYF. The CDR3, as DNA: TGCGCCAGCAGTTCCGGGACAGCAATCGAGCAGTACTTC.

V usage is TRBV28 and J usage is TRBJ1-1; the D is unclear. Trimming left V 2 bases short and J 6 bases short, with 13 bases between. The CDR3 runs 14 residues. CDR1 is MDHEN and CDR2 is SYDVKM in the germline V gene. The CDR3 region is CASSLAGGLAEAFF. Written as DNA, the CDR3 is TGTGCCAGCAGTTTAGCAGGAGGATTGGCTGAAGCTTTCTTT.

V and J are TRBV6-5 and TRBJ1-2, with D unresolved. V lost 2 bases, J lost 1 base, and 11 bases lay in between. The CDR3 spans 15 residues. Looked up from germline, CDR1 is MNHEY and CDR2 is SVGAGI. The CDR3 sequence: CASSYDPLNNYGYTF. In nucleotides, the CDR3 is TGTGCCAGCAGTTACGACCCCTTGAATAACTATGGCTACACCTTC.

This clonotype was counted at least ten times. One end of the junction fails to match germline, which may point to a read error. The chain is built from TRBV5-1 and TRBJ2-1; no definite D call. CDR3 size: 12 residues. Germline-derived CDR1 and CDR2 are SGHRS and YFSETQ. CDR3 sequence (DNA): TGTGCCAGCAGCTTAGGTTTGAATGAGCAGTTCTTC. Protein sequence: CASSLGLNEQFF.

The rearrangement uses TRBV7-2 and TRBJ2-3; possibly TRBD2 for D (6 bases). This CDR3 has 16 amino acids. V lost 1 base and J 2 bases, leaving 13 bases between the germline ends. Germline V gene sequence: CDR1 SGHTA, CDR2 FQGNSA. CDR3 DNA: TGTGCCAGCAGCTTAGTTTTGCGGACTAACACAGATACGCAGTATTTT. Amino acids: CASSLVLRTNTDTQYF. The full variable domain, with the rest looked up from reference TRBV7-2 and TRBJ2-3, is GAGVSQSPSNKVTEKGKDVELRCDPISGHTALYWYRQSLGQGLEFLIYFQGNSAPDKSGLPSDRFSAERTGGSVSTLTIQRTQQEDSAVYLCASSLVLRTNTDTQYFGPGTRLTVL.

Ten or more counts support this clonotype. The chain joins TRBV12-3 or TRBV12-4 to TRBJ2-2, with 9 bases matching TRBD2. The length of the CDR3 is 15 residues. With 3 bases clipped from V and 5 bases from J, the junction kept 4 bases outside the gene matches. The CDR3 sequence: CASSFKRGETGELFF. The CDR3 nucleotides read TGTGCCAGCAGTTTTAAGCGGGGGGAAACCGGGGAGCTGTTTTTT.

This chain connects TRBV5-6 to TRBJ2-7; no clear D gene. The germline V gene has CDR1 SGHDT and CDR2 YYEEEE. The CDR3 runs 11 residues. V was trimmed by 2 bases and J by 7 bases, leaving 7 bases between them. CDR3 in DNA: TGTGCCAGCAGCTTTCGGAGAGAGCAGTACTTC. Encoded protein: CASSFRREQYF.

The chain has TRBV6-2 or TRBV6-3 and TRBJ1-2; 7 nucleotides align to TRBD1. The J segment lost 3 bases and the V segment lost 1 base, leaving 2 bases of the junction unmatched. The germline V gene encodes CDR1 MNHEY and CDR2 SVGEGT. The CDR3 loop spans 14 amino acids. Here the CDR3 DNA reads TGTGCCAGCAGTTACTACGACAGGGACTATGGCTACACCTTC. Translation: CASSYYDRDYGYTF.

Of note for this clonotype: One junction end disagrees with the germline gene, perhaps due to a read error. The chain has TRBV4-1 and TRBJ2-3; 10 nucleotides line up with TRBD2. The germline gives CDR1 MGHRA, CDR2 YSYEKL. This CDR3 contains 22 residues. CDR3 sequence: CASSQDKASGSMRLPSTDTQYF. The CDR3 coding sequence is TGCGCCAGCAGCCAAGACAAGGCTAGCGGGAGTATGAGACTGCCTAGCACGGATACGCAGTATTTT.

The chain combines TRBV5-6 with TRBJ2-1, with a weak D call TRBD2 (5 bases). The CDR3 has 15 residues. Germline-derived CDR1 and CDR2 are SGHDT and YYEEEE. V gave up 4 bases and J gave up 2 bases, with 13 bases separating them. The CDR3 is CASSPLAAAYNEQFF. The CDR3 nucleotides read TGTGCCAGCAGCCCTCTAGCTGCCGCCTACAATGAGCAGTTCTTC.

The V gene is TRBV20-1, the J gene TRBJ2-1; D may be TRBD1 or TRBD2 (6 bases each). Germline CDR1 and CDR2: DFQATT and SNEGSKA (reference sequence). The germline V and J ends were trimmed by 3 bases and 5 bases, with 14 bases remaining between them. The CDR3 loop spans 14 amino acids. Here the CDR3 DNA reads TGCAGTGCTAGGGGGGGCGGGGCCAACAATGAGCAGTTCTTC. Protein: CSARGGGANNEQFF.

There are a few counts of this clonotype. At one end, the junction sequence differs from germline, possibly due to a read error. The chain couples TRBV7-9 to TRBJ2-7; D possibly corresponds to TRBD2 (6 bases). Germline loops: CDR1 SEHNR, CDR2 FQNEAQ (reference sequence). The CDR3 contains 10 residues. CDR3 nucleotide sequence: TGTGCCAGCTCGGATCCGGGACTCCTCTTC. Translating gives CASSDPGLLF.

The V gene is TRBV12-3 or TRBV12-4, the J gene TRBJ2-3; 9 bases are a match to TRBD1. V was pared by 8 bases and J by 2 bases, with 8 bases of the junction left unmatched. The CDR3 has 15 amino acids. The CDR3 loop reads CASFSGDRDTDTQYF. Written as DNA, the CDR3 is TGTGCCAGCTTCTCGGGGGACAGGGACACAGATACGCAGTATTTT.

This clonotype was seen more than once but under ten times. The rearrangement links TRBV5-1 to TRBJ1-2, with 7 bases that match TRBD1. Germline V gene lookup returns CDR1 SGHRS and CDR2 YFSETQ. V lost 5 bases to trimming and J lost 4 bases; unmatched junction nucleotides: 29. This CDR3 is built from 21 residues. DNA of the CDR3: TGCGCCAGCAGAGCACAAGTACCCGGGACAGCAGGCGAAAGGAAGGTCTATGGCTACACCTTC. It encodes CASRAQVPGTAGERKVYGYTF. The full variable domain, its missing parts supplied by reference TRBV5-1 and TRBJ1-2, is KAGVTQTPRYLIKTRGQQVTLSCSPISGHRSVSWYQQTPGQGLQFLFEYFSETQRNKGNFPGRFSGRQFSNSRSEMNVSTLELGDSALYLCASRAQVPGTAGERKVYGYTFGSGTRLTVV.

V usage is TRBV20-1 and J usage is TRBJ2-1; the match to TRBD2 covers 12 bases. The V gene end was trimmed by 4 bases and the J gene end by 6 bases; junction bases not matched to a gene: 7. This CDR3 is 15 amino acids long. The V gene's germline CDR1 is DFQATT and CDR2 SNEGSKA (reference sequence). The CDR3 region has the DNA TGCAGTGCTACTAGGACTAGCGGGATAGTCAATGAGCAGTTCTTC. Translation: CSATRTSGIVNEQFF.

The chain combines TRBV9 with TRBJ2-3; 10 bases fit TRBD2. Losses at the gene ends were 0 bases for V and 0 bases for J; bases not matched to a gene: 10. The CDR3 extends over 19 amino acids. Germline assignment: CDR1 SGDLS and CDR2 YYNGEE. CDR3 nucleotides: TGTGCCAGCAGCGTAGGTGGTTCTAGCGGGAGCATAAGCACAGATACGCAGTATTTT. Protein: CASSVGGSSGSISTDTQYF. Full variable domain (missing parts from reference TRBV9 and TRBJ2-3): DSGVTQTPKHLITATGQRVTLRCSPRSGDLSVYWYQQSLDQGLQFLIQYYNGEERAKGNILERFSAQQFPDLHSELNLSSLELGDSALYFCASSVGGSSGSISTDTQYFGPGTRLTVL.

This clonotype came up a few times. As DNA, the CDR3 is TGTGCCACCAGTGCGGGGAACACCGGGGAGCTGTTTTTT. Amino acid sequence: CATSAGNTGELFF. The rearrangement links TRBV24-1 to TRBJ2-2; D gene ambiguous. CDR3 length: 13 amino acids. Looked up from germline, CDR1 is KGHDR and CDR2 is SFDVKD. The germline V and J ends were trimmed by 5 bases and 1 base, with 4 bases remaining between them.

This chain connects TRBV10-3 to TRBJ1-1; D is unclear. CDR3 length: 15 amino acids. The germline V gene encodes CDR1 ENHRY and CDR2 SYGVKD. V lost 4 bases, J lost 1 base, and 13 bases lay in between. Written as DNA, the CDR3 is TGTGCCATCAGTGGAACACGGACGGCGAACACTGAAGCTTTCTTT. It codes for CAISGTRTANTEAFF.

As DNA, the CDR3 is TGCAGCGTTGCAGGGCCGTCGAACACTGAAGCTTTCTTT. Translation gives CSVAGPSNTEAFF. The V gene is TRBV29-1, the J gene TRBJ1-1; a possible D gene is TRBD1 (5 bases). Germline lookup yields CDR1 SQVTM and CDR2 ANQGSEA. The ends were cut back, 4 bases at V and 1 base at J, with 10 bases in the middle. This CDR3 has 13 amino acids.